This T cell receptor beta chain was identified in a study of long-term antiretroviral therapy in people with HIV. Study information: The earliest specimens came about a decade ahead of the 2015 immediate-ART recommendation. Points from the study as a whole: Repertoires with HIV possessed tighter CDR3 length spans than those of controls. In samples taken after ART, diversity increased but remained below transplant donor control levels. Viral resistance, ART adherence and therapy changes all lacked available data.

The authors ran the immunoSEQ assay, v3.0, at survey level. Clones were sequenced by immunoSEQ multiplex PCR, and TCRdb holds only the in-frame ones, with some missing. The sample shows 7,000 or so clones, over 75% of them seen only once. CDR3 length equals 14 residues. Germline V gene sequence: CDR1 MDHEN, CDR2 SYDVKM. The V and J ends lost 6 bases and 3 bases respectively, with 15 bases between them. With respect to this clone: Its target is unknown.

The sequencing here drew on unsorted PBMCs, taken 3.7 years after starting antiretroviral therapy. The chain couples TRBV28 to TRBJ2-7, with TRBD1 as a possible D gene (6 bases). This TCR came from a woman aged 45 to 65 with HIV. CDR3: CASRGLGQSYEQYF. CDR3 DNA sequence: TGTGCCAGCAGGGGTTTGGGACAAAGCTACGAGCAGTACTTC. Based on the CDR3 plus reference TRBV28 and TRBJ2-7, the full variable domain is DVKVTQSSRYLVKRTGEKVFLECVQDMDHENMFWYRQDPGLGLRLIYFSYDVKMKEKGDIPEGYSVSREKKERFSLILESASTNQTSMYLCASRGLGQSYEQYFGPGTRLTVT.